Each of the 10 T cell receptor beta chains below was sequenced from the same sample in a study of neurological immune-mediated disorders. TCRdb recomputed calls from the 5' RACE reads with MiXCR, one row per CDR3 protein. Altogether tens of thousands of distinct CDR3 sequences are present, under 4.5% being singletons, with the ten largest covering about 3%. The sequencing sample was made of PBMCs. The receptor set was obtained from a woman aged 25 to 45 with multiple sclerosis.

At least ten counts were recorded for this clonotype. This chain joins TRBV27 and TRBJ1-2; 7 bases map to TRBD1. The V segment lost 3 bases and the J segment 7 bases; nucleotides outside the gene matches: 8. The CDR3 covers 14 residues. Looked up from germline, CDR1 is MNHEY and CDR2 is SMNVEV (reference sequence). The CDR3 is CASSFRGTESGYTF. DNA of the CDR3: TGTGCCAGCAGTTTTCGCGGGACAGAAAGTGGCTACACCTTC.

The genes are TRBV19 and TRBJ1-5, with TRBD1 matching 12 bases. The CDR3 runs to 16 residues. With V trimmed by 5 bases and J by 3 bases, 5 bases remained unmatched. Germline lookup yields CDR1 LNHDA and CDR2 SQIVND (reference sequence). CDR3 nucleotide sequence: TGTGCCAGTAGTTGGAGGGACAGGGGGCCCAATCAGCCCCAGCATTTT. This sequence encodes CASSWRDRGPNQPQHF.

The chain is built from TRBV18 and TRBJ1-1; D ambiguous. The length of the CDR3 is 14 residues. The germline CDR1 and CDR2 sequences are KGHSH and LQKENI. V shed 0 bases and J shed 1 base, with 6 bases lying between them. This CDR3 is CASSPPKGNTEAFF. DNA of the CDR3: TGTGCCAGCTCACCACCGAAAGGGAACACTGAAGCTTTCTTT.

The sample holds many counts of this clonotype. This chain connects TRBV5-1 to TRBJ2-7, with TRBD1 matching over 7 bases. From germline, CDR1 is SGHRS and CDR2 YFSETQ. The CDR3 is 16 residues long. The V segment lost 3 bases and the J segment 4 bases; nucleotides outside the gene matches: 13. CDR3 coding DNA: TGCGCCAGCAGCTGGGAACAGGGGCTTGTGGGTTACGAGCAGTACTTC. Translated, it gives CASSWEQGLVGYEQYF.

In this sample, this clonotype turned up many times. The chain links TRBV2 to TRBJ1-2, with 7 nucleotides matching TRBD1. With V trimmed by 5 bases and J by 3 bases, 6 bases remained unmatched. This CDR3 contains 14 residues. Germline assignment: CDR1 SNHLY and CDR2 FYNNEI. This chain's CDR3 is CASSSTGVDYGYTF. CDR3 nucleotides: TGTGCCAGCAGTTCCACAGGGGTCGACTATGGCTACACCTTC.

This clonotype has ten or more counts. V gene TRBV7-2 combines with J gene TRBJ2-7; 9 bases map to TRBD2. V lost 4 bases and J lost 4; bases outside the gene matches: 8. This CDR3 is built from 15 residues. Looked up from germline, CDR1 is SGHTA and CDR2 is FQGNSA. DNA of the CDR3: TGTGCCAGCAGCTCCCGCGGGAGGGCCATGTACGAGCAGTACTTC. Its protein is CASSSRGRAMYEQYF.

This clonotype was picked up many times. The rearrangement links TRBV20-1 to TRBJ1-5; unclear D gene. From germline, CDR1 is DFQATT and CDR2 SNEGSKA (reference sequence). The length of the CDR3 is 17 residues. V lost 0 bases, J lost 4 bases, and 19 bases lay in between. The CDR3 spells CSARDPAGFSGNQPQHF. CDR3 nucleotides: TGCAGTGCTAGAGACCCGGCGGGGTTCTCGGGGAATCAGCCCCAGCATTTT.

This clonotype was seen repeatedly, ten times or more. The chain recombines TRBV7-6 with TRBJ2-6, with 8 nucleotides matching TRBD1. The CDR3 sequence is 18 residues long. The trim removed 8 bases at V and 0 bases at J, leaving 12 bases unmatched. Germline assignment: CDR1 SGHVS and CDR2 FNYEAQ. The CDR3 coding sequence is TGTGCCAGCGGGGACAGGTCCCTTCTTGCCTCTGGGGCCAACGTCCTGACTTTC. Residues: CASGDRSLLASGANVLTF. Full variable domain (missing parts from reference TRBV7-6 and TRBJ2-6): GAGVSQSPRYKVTKRGQDVALRCDPISGHVSLYWYRQALGQGPEFLTYFNYEAQQDKSGLPNDRFSAERPEGSISTLTIQRTEQRDSAMYRCASGDRSLLASGANVLTFGAGSRLTVL.

Of note for this clonotype: A much larger clone is a single base away; this may be a read error. The gene calls are TRBV4-1 and TRBJ2-1, with D unresolved. This CDR3 is built from 18 residues. The V gene's germline CDR1 is MGHRA and CDR2 YSYEKL. V was clipped by 3 bases and J by 1 base, with 19 bases between them. In DNA, the CDR3 is TGCGCCAGCAGCCAGGCCGACTTACTCGCGAGATCCTACAATGAGCAGTTCTTC. This gives the protein CASSQADLLARSYNEQFF.

This clonotype was recorded many times. V gene TRBV3-1 combines with J gene TRBJ2-3, with no clear D. The CDR3 runs to 14 residues. The V gene lost 5 bases and the J gene lost 2 bases, with 11 bases spanning the gap. Germline V gene lookup returns CDR1 LGHDT and CDR2 YNNKEL (reference sequence). In DNA form, the CDR3 reads TGTGCCAGCAGCGATCAACGTGCCACAGATACGCAGTATTTT. Residues: CASSDQRATDTQYF.